Below, 30 T cell receptor beta chains from the same sample are listed, as sequenced in a study of glioma-infiltrating T cells. TCR alpha and beta CDR3 regions were amplified from RNA using iRepertoire nested multiplex PCR. TCRdb recomputed calls from the multiplex PCR reads with MiXCR, one row per CDR3 protein. There are approximately 400,000 distinct CDR3 sequences in the sample; more than 35% occur only once, and more than 10% lies in the top ten. Specimen: glioma tissue, nonneoplastic brain tissue, or PBMCs (not recorded which). The receptors stem from a human donor with low-grade glioma or glioblastoma, undergoing nonglioma brain surgery, or in good health (not recorded which).

As DNA, the CDR3 is TGTGCCAGCAGCCAAGATCTCACAGGGGATGAGCAGTTCTTC. It yields the protein CASSQDLTGDEQFF. V and J are TRBV14 and TRBJ2-1, with TRBD1 matching over 7 bases. Losses at the gene ends were 0 bases for V and 8 bases for J; bases not matched to a gene: 4. This CDR3 contains 14 residues. Germline CDR1 reads SGHDN; CDR2 reads FVKESK.

With respect to this clonotype: Its ends do not fully match the called genes, so a read error is possible. This chain joins TRBV6-5 and TRBJ1-5; D uncertain. This CDR3 region has 13 residues. The germline V gene encodes CDR1 MNHEY and CDR2 SVGAGI. This CDR3 is CARSYSLNQPQHF. The CDR3 region has the DNA TGTGCCCGCAGTTACTCCCTCAATCAGCCCCAGCATTTT.

In its sample, this clonotype was seen a few times. The chain combines TRBV7-9 with TRBJ2-7; TRBD2 is a possible D gene (5 bases). Trimming cost V 5 bases and J 6 bases, with 11 bases left between them. The CDR3 contains 12 residues. Per germline, CDR1 SEHNR and CDR2 FQNEAQ (reference sequence). The CDR3 is CASSPGIAEQYF. The CDR3 coding sequence is TGTGCCAGCAGCCCGGGGATCGCCGAGCAGTACTTC.

In this sample, this clonotype turned up many times. This chain joins TRBV29-1 and TRBJ1-1, with a tentative D call TRBD1 (5 bases). V gave up 5 bases and J gave up 1 base, with 5 bases separating them. The germline V gene encodes CDR1 SQVTM and CDR2 ANQGSEA. The CDR3 has 11 residues. CDR3 nucleotide sequence: TGCAGCGTTCAGGGGAACACTGAAGCTTTCTTT. Protein sequence: CSVQGNTEAFF. The full variable domain, rest sourced from reference TRBV29-1 and TRBJ1-1, is SAVISQKPSRDICQRGTSLTIQCQVDSQVTMMFWYRQQPGQSLTLIATANQGSEATYESGFVIDKFPISRPNLTFSTLTVSNMSPEDSSIYLCSVQGNTEAFFGQGTRLTVV.

At least ten counts were recorded for this clonotype. The chain links TRBV20-1 to TRBJ2-1, with 9 bases fitting TRBD2. CDR3 length: 14 residues. V gave up 7 bases and J gave up 15 bases; unmatched junction bases: 19. Germline lookup yields CDR1 DFQATT and CDR2 SNEGSKA (reference sequence). DNA of the CDR3: TGCAGTGTTCTCTCGCGGGAGGGCCACACCTTTGGGTTCTTC. Encoded protein: CSVLSREGHTFGFF.

The rearrangement links TRBV7-3 to TRBJ2-1, with D maybe TRBD2 (6 bases). Germline values: CDR1 SGHTA, CDR2 FQGTGA. Trimming cost V 5 bases and J 2 bases, with 16 bases left between them. This CDR3 region has 16 residues. CDR3 nucleotides: TGTGCCAGCAGCCCCATGGGCGGGAAGACCTACAATGAGCAGTTCTTC. It encodes CASSPMGGKTYNEQFF.

Comments on this clonotype: At one of its ends the junction is not consistent with the germline gene, which may arise from a read error. This rearrangement joins TRBV28 to TRBJ1-2; D might be TRBD1 (5 bases). Germline loops: CDR1 MDHEN, CDR2 SYDVKM. The length of the CDR3 is 12 residues. The chain's CDR3 is CASSFGGDGYPF. Written as DNA, the CDR3 is TGTGCCAGCAGTTTCGGGGGGGATGGATACCCCTTC.

The chain has TRBV7-9 and TRBJ2-7; a weak D match, TRBD2 (5 bases). The V gene lost 3 bases and the J gene lost 4 bases, with 16 bases spanning the gap. CDR1 is SEHNR, CDR2 FQNEAQ, per germline (reference sequence). The CDR3 length is 15 residues. The CDR3 loop is CASSFPPGDRYEQYF. In nucleotides, the CDR3 is TGTGCCAGCAGCTTCCCTCCCGGGGATAGGTACGAGCAGTACTTC.

The chain uses TRBV7-6 and TRBJ2-6; maybe TRBD1 (5 bases). The CDR3 sequence is 16 residues long. From germline, CDR1 is SGHVS and CDR2 FNYEAQ. Between the trimmed V and J ends, which lost 3 bases and 4 bases, there was a span of 13 bases. CDR3 protein: CASSLDGTGGANVLTF. The CDR3 nucleotides are TGTGCCAGCAGCTTGGACGGCACAGGAGGGGCCAACGTCCTGACTTTC. The whole variable domain, filled in from reference TRBV7-6 and TRBJ2-6, reads GAGVSQSPRYKVTKRGQDVALRCDPISGHVSLYWYRQALGQGPEFLTYFNYEAQQDKSGLPNDRFSAERPEGSISTLTIQRTEQRDSAMYRCASSLDGTGGANVLTFGAGSRLTVL.

A word on this clonotype: One end of the junction varies from germline; a read error may be responsible. V and J are TRBV4-1 and TRBJ1-5; D remains ambiguous. Germline CDR1 reads MGHRA; CDR2 reads YSYEKL. CDR3 length equals 16 residues. The CDR3 bases are TGCGCCAGCAGTCAAGAGACGGGGAATAGCAATCAGCCCCAGCATTTT. Amino acid sequence: CASSQETGNSNQPQHF.

This clonotype was counted only a few times. The V and J genes are TRBV27 and TRBJ1-5; D may be TRBD1 (6 bases). The CDR3 length is 17 residues. Germline assignment: CDR1 MNHEY and CDR2 SMNVEV (reference sequence). V was cut by 2 bases and J by 0 bases, with 14 bases left in between. The CDR3: CASSLMATGYSNQPQHF. CDR3 bases: TGTGCCAGCAGTTTAATGGCGACAGGTTATAGCAATCAGCCCCAGCATTTT.

The chain joins TRBV28 to TRBJ1-2, with 8 bases identical to TRBD1. Germline V gives CDR1 MDHEN, CDR2 SYDVKM. The CDR3 has 12 amino acids. Trimming removed 8 bases from V and 5 bases from J; junction bases left unmatched: 4. The CDR3 region has the DNA TGTGCCAGCCGTCACAGGGGGTATGGCTACACCTTC. The encoded protein is CASRHRGYGYTF.

The rearrangement links TRBV6-6 to TRBJ2-3; TRBD1 matches at 7 bases. Near its end, the DNA agrees better with TRBJ1-5, so the J call may be wrong. The germline V gene encodes CDR1 MNHNY and CDR2 SVGAGI (reference sequence). The CDR3 is 17 amino acids. The CDR3 sequence is CASSAKGIDRVGDTQHF. CDR3 nucleotides: TGTGCCAGCAGTGCGAAGGGGATCGACAGGGTTGGAGATACGCAGCATTTT.

The chain joins TRBV7-9 to TRBJ1-1; D may be TRBD1 (5 bases). The germline gives CDR1 SEHNR, CDR2 FQNEAQ (reference sequence). Trimming removed 5 bases from V and 1 base from J, with 14 bases in between. The CDR3 length is 15 residues. CDR3 protein: CASSVLGGANTEAFF. The DNA for the CDR3 is TGTGCCAGCAGCGTACTCGGGGGTGCGAACACTGAAGCTTTCTTT.

In this sample, this clonotype turned up a few times. This chain's CDR3 is CASSQAPWVAGVNTGELFF. In nucleotides, the CDR3 is TGCGCCAGCAGCCAAGCCCCGTGGGTAGCGGGAGTGAACACCGGGGAGCTGTTTTTT. The V and J genes are TRBV4-3 and TRBJ2-2; 9 bases are a match to TRBD2. Germline trimming cut 1 base from V and 1 base from J; bases unmatched to any gene: 10. The CDR3 loop spans 19 amino acids. CDR1 and CDR2 from the germline V gene are LGHNA and YSLEER.

In DNA, the CDR3 is TGTGCCAGCAGTTCAACAGAGAACACTGAAGCTTTCTTT. It yields the protein CASSSTENTEAFF. This chain connects TRBV6-1 to TRBJ1-1; unclear D gene. Germline CDR1 MNHNS, CDR2 SASEGT. The V end lost 5 bases, the J end lost 1 base, and 8 bases lay between the germline ends. There are 13 residues in the CDR3.

In regard to this clonotype: A much larger clone lies a single base off, so this may be a read error. V gene TRBV20-1 combines with J gene TRBJ2-7; D gene uncertain. Germline V gene data show CDR1 as DFQATT and CDR2 as SNEGSKA (reference sequence). The CDR3 loop spans 13 amino acids. Here the CDR3 reads CSDRDPQSYEQYF. DNA of the CDR3: TGCAGTGATAGAGATCCCCAGTCCTACGAGCAGTACTTC.

The chain carries TRBV5-1 and TRBJ1-2, with TRBD1 matching 7 bases. With 8 bases clipped from V and 2 bases from J, the junction kept 6 bases outside the gene matches. In germline, CDR1 is SGHRS, CDR2 YFSETQ. The CDR3 loop spans 13 amino acids. CDR3 nucleotide sequence: TGCGCCAGTTACACAGGGGACAACTATGGCTACACCTTC. It encodes CASYTGDNYGYTF.

The CDR3 here is CASSGGGVGGNTEAFF. CDR3 bases: TGTGCCAGCAGCGGGGGGGGGGTAGGTGGGAACACTGAAGCTTTCTTT. J is TRBJ1-1 and V is TRBV4-2, with D perhaps TRBD1 (5 bases). The CDR3 loop spans 16 amino acids. The ends were cut back, 5 bases at V and 1 base at J, with 17 bases in the middle. The germline V gene has CDR1 LGHNA and CDR2 YNFKEQ.

V gene TRBV10-3 combines with J gene TRBJ1-2; unclear D gene. CDR1 and CDR2 from the germline V gene are ENHRY and SYGVKD. The CDR3 has 15 residues. With 5 bases removed from V and 4 bases from J, the gap between germline ends came to 17 bases. The CDR3 DNA follows: TGTGCCATCAGTTTGGACCGGGAGGGCGCCTATGGCTACACCTTC. Its protein is CAISLDREGAYGYTF.

The chain couples TRBV27 to TRBJ1-2; D is unclear. V was trimmed by 3 bases and J by 8 bases, leaving 13 bases between them. The CDR3 spans 13 residues. Per the germline V gene, CDR1 is MNHEY and CDR2 is SMNVEV (reference sequence). The CDR3 DNA reads TGTGCCAGCAGTTTCAGCAGGACCCAAGGCTACACCTTC. This encodes CASSFSRTQGYTF.

This clonotype was recorded many times. This rearrangement joins TRBV6-1 to TRBJ1-1; TRBD1 aligns across 9 bases. There are 16 residues in the CDR3. V was clipped by 2 bases and J by 3 bases; unmatched bases: 7. The germline CDR1 and CDR2 sequences are MNHNS and SASEGT. Here the CDR3 DNA reads TGTGCCAGCAGTGAATTCGCTACAGGGGGCTACACTGAAGCTTTCTTT. Its protein is CASSEFATGGYTEAFF.

The chain joins TRBV7-9 to TRBJ1-1; D is possibly TRBD1 (5 bases). This CDR3 is built from 14 residues. Trimming took 5 bases from V and 3 from J, leaving 13 bases between them. Looked up from germline, CDR1 is SEHNR and CDR2 is FQNEAQ (reference sequence). CDR3 sequence reads: CASSRGGVYTEAFF. The CDR3 DNA follows: TGTGCCAGCAGCCGGGGGGGGGTGTACACTGAAGCTTTCTTT.

This clonotype was seen only a few times. A much larger clone lies a single base off, so this may be a read error. The chain couples TRBV2 to TRBJ1-2; D call uncertain. The CDR3 spans 11 residues. Looked up from germline, CDR1 is SNHLY and CDR2 is FYNNEI. V was cut by 4 bases and J by 0 bases, with 0 bases left in between. The CDR3 reads CASSANYGYTF. The CDR3 coding sequence is TGTGCCAGCAGTGCTAACTATGGCTACACCTTC. Together with reference TRBV2 and TRBJ1-2, the CDR3 gives the full variable domain: EPEVTQTPSHQVTQMGQEVILRCVPISNHLYFYWYRQILGQKVEFLVSFYNNEISEKSEIFDDQFSVERPDGSNFTLKIRSTKLEDSAMYFCASSANYGYTFGSGTRLTVV.

This clonotype was seen ten or more times. This chain links TRBV28 with TRBJ1-1; no clear D. V was shortened by 5 bases and J by 5 bases, with 12 bases between the two germline ends. Germline lookup yields CDR1 MDHEN and CDR2 SYDVKM. The CDR3 has 13 amino acids. The CDR3: CASSPPSKTEAFF. DNA of the CDR3: TGTGCCAGCAGTCCCCCAAGCAAGACTGAAGCTTTCTTT. Filled out from reference TRBV28 and TRBJ1-1, the complete variable domain reads DVKVTQSSRYLVKRTGEKVFLECVQDMDHENMFWYRQDPGLGLRLIYFSYDVKMKEKGDIPEGYSVSREKKERFSLILESASTNQTSMYLCASSPPSKTEAFFGQGTRLTVV.

This chain uses TRBV28 with TRBJ2-7, with D perhaps given as TRBD1 or TRBD2 (5 bases each). This CDR3 has 14 amino acids. Per the germline V gene, CDR1 is MDHEN and CDR2 is SYDVKM. Trimming stripped 7 bases from V and 4 bases from J, with 17 bases between. CDR3 bases: TGTGCCAGCAAACGTCCGGGACCGATATACGAGCAGTACTTC. Translating gives CASKRPGPIYEQYF.

The V and J genes are TRBV5-4 and TRBJ1-1; no definite D call. The CDR3 runs to 16 residues. With 2 bases removed from V and 0 bases from J, the gap between germline ends came to 14 bases. Per germline, CDR1 SGHNT and CDR2 YYREEE (reference sequence). The CDR3 protein is CASSLNGGLMNTEAFF. The CDR3 DNA is TGTGCCAGCAGCTTAAACGGTGGACTCATGAACACTGAAGCTTTCTTT. Variable domain in full (rest from reference TRBV5-4 and TRBJ1-1): ETGVTQSPTHLIKTRGQQVTLRCSSQSGHNTVSWYQQALGQGPQFIFQYYREEENGRGNFPPRFSGLQFPNYSSELNVNALELDDSALYLCASSLNGGLMNTEAFFGQGTRLTVV.

In regard to this clonotype: Since a much larger clone is just one base distant, this may be a read error. The CDR3 reads CASSLEGWPSSYNEQYF. The CDR3 DNA follows: TGTGCCAGCAGCTTAGAAGGTTGGCCCAGCTCCTACAATGAGCAGTACTTC. The gene calls are TRBV7-2 and TRBJ2-1, with D unresolved. The DNA end is more similar to TRBJ2-7, so the J call may be wrong. This CDR3 region has 17 residues. Germline V gives CDR1 SGHTA, CDR2 FQGNSA.

This chain connects TRBV6-1 to TRBJ1-6; D not resolved. Germline V gene sequence: CDR1 MNHNS, CDR2 SASEGT. With 3 bases removed from V and 0 bases from J, the gap between germline ends came to 15 bases. The CDR3 runs to 18 residues. The CDR3 DNA reads as TGTGCCAGCAGTGACGTCCGAATTTATAGCTCCTATAATTCACCCCTCCACTTT. It specifies CASSDVRIYSSYNSPLHF.

Details on this clonotype: This may be a read error, as it is one base from a much larger clone. The chain joins TRBV7-2 to TRBJ2-7; D not resolved. Between the trimmed V and J ends, which lost 0 bases and 1 base, there was a span of 7 bases. The CDR3 totals 14 residues. The V gene's germline CDR1 is SGHTA and CDR2 FQGNSA. The CDR3 spells CASSLAPRSYEQYF. In DNA, the CDR3 is TGTGCCAGCAGCTTAGCGCCTAGGTCCTACGAGCAGTACTTC.